Given below is one T cell receptor (beta chain) in context. These data come from a study of CD8 T cells in Susac syndrome. In blood CD8+ and CD4+ T cells, TCR beta underwent sequencing. Random-hexamer reverse transcription was applied to roughly 0.5 to 1 ug RNA. By means of immunoSEQ multiplex PCR, TCR beta CDR3 spanning 54 Vbeta and 13 Jbeta underwent amplification. TCRdb re-analysed the immunoSEQ multiplex PCR reads in MiXCR, keeping a single row per CDR3 protein. This sample yields roughly 150,000 distinct CDR3 sequences, of which over 95% are seen a single time; 0.13% to 0.15% belongs to the top ten. CDR1 is LNHDA, CDR2 SQIVND, per germline (reference sequence). The CDR3 extends over 15 amino acids. With 5 bases clipped from V and 1 base from J, the junction kept 6 bases outside the gene matches.

This receptor was taken from a human donor with multiple sclerosis. Material for sequencing was CD8+ T cells from PBMCs. The chain couples TRBV19 to TRBJ1-1, with 8 positions matching TRBD1. CDR3 region: CASSPMGTGNTEAFF. CDR3 bases: TGTGCCAGTAGTCCCATGGGGACAGGGAACACTGAAGCTTTCTTT. Complete variable domain (other parts from reference TRBV19 and TRBJ1-1): DGGITQSPKYLFRKEGQNVTLSCEQNLNHDAMYWYRQDPGQGLRLIYYSQIVNDFQKGDIAEGYSVSREKKESFPLTVTSAQKNPTAFYLCASSPMGTGNTEAFFGQGTRLTVV.